This T cell receptor beta chain was captured by sequencing in a study of blood T cell repertoires in COVID-19. In the study overall: In each case, the material was cDNA or gDNA derived from T cells, B-cell-depleted T cells, or PBMCs.

In regard to this clone: Mismatch with germline at one junction end may stem from a read error.

Sequenced by immunoSEQ multiplex PCR; TCRdb stores in-frame clones only, minus some. The sample shows 50,000 or so clones, roughly 79% of them seen only once. CDR3 length: 14 amino acids. Looked up from germline, CDR1 is SSHAT and CDR2 is FNYEAQ (reference sequence). The clonotype was recovered from a woman aged 55-75 years with acute or convalescent COVID-19. Sequenced input: peripheral blood. The rearrangement uses TRBV7-7 and TRBJ2-2; D is unresolved. The CDR3 DNA sequence: TGTGCTAGCAGCTTAGCCTGGGCAACCGGGGAGCTGTTTTTT. This gives the protein CASSLAWATGELFF.